A selection of T cell receptor beta chains follows, all from one sample in a study of blood T cell repertoires in COVID-19. Libraries were prepared by immunoSEQ multiplex PCR; TCRdb keeps only in-frame clonotypes and omits some of them. The top ten hold 5% to 6.5% of the sample, which has under 200,000 clones, around 89% seen once. The sequenced material came from peripheral blood. These receptor sequences come from a man aged 40-50 years with active or convalescent COVID-19. Each CDR3 is given with its conserved first and last residue. Fields, in order: clone size, D gene, V gene, J gene, CDR3 length, CDR3 protein, CDR3 DNA. D genes are given only for firm matches. Clone size appears in some rows only: once, few, many, or a class for an expanded clone.

size: .
D: .
V: TRBV2
J: TRBJ1-2
length: 12
CDR3: CASSDHNYGYTF
DNA: TGTGCCAGCAGTGATCATAACTATGGCTACACCTTC

size: once
D: .
V: TRBV6-4
J: TRBJ2-2
length: 14
CDR3: CASRGSGNTGELFF
DNA: TGTGCCAGCAGAGGAAGCGGGAACACCGGGGAGCTGTTTTTT

size: .
D: TRBD1
V: TRBV4-1
J: TRBJ2-1
length: 16
CDR3: CASSQPRDRGYNEQFF
DNA: TGCGCCAGCAGCCAACCCCGGGACAGGGGTTACAATGAGCAGTTCTTC

size: .
D: .
V: TRBV28
J: TRBJ2-4
length: 16
CDR3: CASSPDRNLAKNIQYF
DNA: TGTGCCAGCAGTCCTGACAGGAATCTAGCCAAAAACATTCAGTACTTC

size: .
D: .
V: TRBV2
J: TRBJ2-7
length: 13
CDR3: CASYQAPLYEQYF
DNA: TGTGCCAGTTACCAGGCTCCACTCTACGAGCAGTACTTC

size: .
D: .
V: TRBV3-1/TRBV3-2
J: TRBJ1-4
length: 15
CDR3: CASSQDYRSNEKLFF
DNA: TGTGCCAGCAGCCAAGATTACAGGTCCAATGAAAAACTGTTTTTT

size: once
D: .
V: TRBV28
J: TRBJ1-2
length: 12
CDR3: CASSISNYGYTF
DNA: TGTGCCAGCAGTATCTCTAACTATGGCTACACCTTC

size: .
D: TRBD1
V: TRBV18
J: TRBJ2-1
length: 14
CDR3: CASSQGTADNEQFF
DNA: TGTGCCAGCTCACAAGGGACAGCAGACAATGAGCAGTTCTTC

size: .
D: .
V: TRBV3-1/TRBV3-2
J: TRBJ1-4
length: 16
CDR3: CASSPWGVNNYEKLFF
DNA: TGTGCCAGCAGCCCTTGGGGGGTCAACAATTATGAAAAACTGTTTTTT

size: .
D: .
V: TRBV7-9
J: TRBJ1-5
length: 14
CDR3: CASSWGRAGQPQHF
DNA: TGTGCCAGCAGCTGGGGCAGGGCAGGCCAGCCCCAGCATTTT

size: once
D: .
V: TRBV2
J: TRBJ1-3
length: 14
CDR3: CAREAPNSGNTIYF
DNA: TGTGCCAGGGAGGCGCCAAACTCTGGAAACACCATATATTTT

size: .
D: .
V: TRBV6-6
J: TRBJ1-5
length: 14
CDR3: CASSHDGTPQPQHF
DNA: TGTGCCAGCAGCCACGACGGGACTCCTCAGCCCCAGCATTTT

size: .
D: TRBD1
V: TRBV6-6
J: TRBJ1-2
length: 13
CDR3: CASSGTANYGYTF
DNA: TGTGCCAGCAGTGGGACAGCGAACTATGGCTACACCTTC

size: .
D: .
V: TRBV13
J: TRBJ2-7
length: 13
CDR3: CASSLVRALEQYF
DNA: TGTGCCAGCAGCTTAGTGAGGGCCTTGGAGCAGTACTTC

size: .
D: .
V: TRBV7-9
J: TRBJ2-6
length: 16
CDR3: CASSSIGVSGANVLTF
DNA: TGTGCCAGCAGCTCGATAGGGGTCTCTGGGGCCAACGTCCTGACTTTC

size: .
D: .
V: TRBV7-2
J: TRBJ2-5
length: 15
CDR3: CASSLSRTVQETQYF
DNA: TGTGCCAGCAGCTTAAGCCGGACAGTCCAAGAGACCCAGTACTTC

size: few
D: TRBD1
V: TRBV7-9
J: TRBJ2-1
length: 15
CDR3: CASSLTGGSYNEQFF
DNA: TGTGCCAGCAGCTTAACAGGGGGATCCTACAATGAGCAGTTCTTC

size: .
D: TRBD2
V: TRBV29-1
J: TRBJ2-1
length: 18
CDR3: CSVVGAGGPGSSYNEQFF
DNA: TGCAGCGTTGTGGGAGCGGGGGGGCCTGGGTCCTCCTACAATGAGCAGTTCTTC

size: .
D: .
V: TRBV18
J: TRBJ2-7
length: 12
CDR3: CASSPQGAEQYF
DNA: TGTGCCAGCTCACCTCAGGGTGCCGAGCAGTACTTC

size: .
D: TRBD1
V: TRBV15
J: TRBJ2-1
length: 18
CDR3: CATSRWTGSGSTYNEQFF
DNA: TGTGCCACCAGCAGATGGACAGGGTCGGGTTCGACTTACAATGAGCAGTTCTTC

size: .
D: .
V: TRBV7-3
J: TRBJ1-1
length: 12
CDR3: CASRGVNTEAFF
DNA: TGTGCCAGCAGAGGGGTTAACACTGAAGCTTTCTTT

size: .
D: TRBD2
V: TRBV15
J: TRBJ2-1
length: 16
CDR3: CATSRDMASGYNEQFF
DNA: TGTGCCACCAGCAGAGATATGGCTAGCGGGTACAATGAGCAGTTCTTC

size: .
D: .
V: TRBV19
J: TRBJ2-7
length: 13
CDR3: CASSVRGDYEQYF
DNA: TGTGCCAGTAGCGTCAGGGGGGACTACGAGCAGTACTTC

size: .
D: .
V: TRBV6-5
J: TRBJ1-5
length: 13
CDR3: CASSYKDSQPQHF
DNA: TGTGCCAGCAGTTATAAGGACAGTCAGCCCCAGCATTTT

size: .
D: TRBD1
V: TRBV19
J: TRBJ1-1
length: 15
CDR3: CASSIGDRGQTEAFF
DNA: TGTGCCAGTAGTATAGGGGACAGGGGGCAAACTGAAGCTTTCTTT

size: .
D: TRBD1
V: TRBV4-1
J: TRBJ2-3
length: 17
CDR3: CASSQERGQRSADTQYF
DNA: TGCGCCAGCAGCCAAGAAAGGGGACAGCGAAGCGCAGATACGCAGTATTTT

size: .
D: .
V: TRBV5-1
J: TRBJ2-3
length: 13
CDR3: CASSEQVTDTQYF
DNA: TGCGCCAGCAGCGAGCAGGTTACAGATACGCAGTATTTT

size: .
D: .
V: TRBV11-2
J: TRBJ1-2
length: 16
CDR3: CASSSGPGDLYEGYTF
DNA: TGTGCCAGCAGCTCTGGACCGGGAGATCTCTATGAAGGCTACACCTTC

size: .
D: .
V: TRBV10-3
J: TRBJ1-2
length: 13
CDR3: CAISGPETDGYTF
DNA: TGTGCCATCAGTGGGCCCGAGACAGATGGCTACACCTTC

size: .
D: .
V: TRBV19
J: TRBJ1-1
length: 15
CDR3: CASSKSLTGRTEAFF
DNA: TGTGCCAGTAGTAAATCCCTGACAGGAAGGACTGAAGCTTTCTTT

size: .
D: TRBD1
V: TRBV5-4
J: TRBJ2-7
length: 14
CDR3: CASSRQGSRGEQYF
DNA: TGTGCCAGCAGCCGACAGGGGTCCCGCGGCGAGCAGTACTTC

size: .
D: .
V: TRBV5-6
J: TRBJ1-4
length: 15
CDR3: CASSLFGRVEEKLFF
DNA: TGTGCCAGCAGCTTGTTTGGCAGGGTGGAGGAAAAACTGTTTTTT

size: once
D: .
V: TRBV5-6
J: TRBJ1-2
length: 13
CDR3: CASTYSQGDGYTF
DNA: TGTGCCAGCACCTATTCACAGGGAGATGGCTACACCTTC

size: .
D: .
V: TRBV7-9
J: TRBJ2-1
length: 13
CDR3: CASSSLHYNEQFF
DNA: TGTGCCAGCAGCTCCTTACACTACAATGAGCAGTTCTTC

size: .
D: TRBD1
V: TRBV6-2/TRBV6-3
J: TRBJ1-5
length: 16
CDR3: CASSYSGTGGNQPQHF
DNA: TGTGCCAGCAGTTACTCTGGGACAGGGGGTAATCAGCCCCAGCATTTT

size: .
D: TRBD1
V: TRBV7-2
J: TRBJ1-4
length: 16
CDR3: CASSFGGQGARGKLFF
DNA: TGTGCCAGCAGCTTTGGGGGACAGGGGGCTAGGGGAAAACTGTTTTTT

size: .
D: TRBD1
V: TRBV11-3
J: TRBJ2-3
length: 16
CDR3: CASSLRDRGGADTQYF
DNA: TGTGCCAGCAGCTTACGGGACAGGGGTGGGGCAGATACGCAGTATTTT

size: .
D: .
V: TRBV6-5
J: TRBJ2-1
length: 12
CDR3: CASSRTGYEQFF
DNA: TGTGCCAGCAGCCGAACAGGGTATGAGCAGTTCTTC

size: .
D: TRBD2
V: TRBV12-5
J: TRBJ2-1
length: 14
CDR3: CASGSRSGNNEQFF
DNA: TGTGCTAGTGGTTCTAGAAGCGGGAACAATGAGCAGTTCTTC

size: once
D: TRBD1
V: TRBV11-2
J: TRBJ2-7
length: 16
CDR3: CASSINRDRGSHEQYF
DNA: TGTGCCAGCAGCATCAACCGGGACAGGGGGTCTCACGAGCAGTACTTC

size: .
D: TRBD1
V: TRBV19
J: TRBJ2-1
length: 14
CDR3: CASRDRGFTDEQFF
DNA: TGTGCCAGTCGGGACAGGGGGTTTACGGATGAGCAGTTCTTC

size: few
D: .
V: TRBV10-3
J: TRBJ1-2
length: 13
CDR3: CAISEQGTYGYTF
DNA: TGTGCCATCAGTGAGCAGGGTACCTATGGCTACACCTTC

size: .
D: .
V: TRBV12-3/TRBV12-4
J: TRBJ2-1
length: 13
CDR3: CASSPIQGSEQFF
DNA: TGTGCCAGCAGTCCCATCCAGGGCTCTGAGCAGTTCTTC

size: .
D: TRBD1
V: TRBV10-3
J: TRBJ2-7
length: 14
CDR3: CAIRGQGSFYEQYF
DNA: TGTGCCATCAGGGGACAGGGGTCCTTCTACGAGCAGTACTTC

size: .
D: TRBD1
V: TRBV9
J: TRBJ1-1
length: 17
CDR3: CASSGERDRGLRAEAFF
DNA: TGTGCCAGCAGCGGAGAACGGGACAGGGGGTTGCGGGCTGAAGCTTTCTTT

size: .
D: .
V: TRBV2
J: TRBJ1-1
length: 13
CDR3: CASSYRTNTEAFF
DNA: TGTGCCAGCAGTTACAGGACGAACACTGAAGCTTTCTTT

size: .
D: .
V: TRBV6-5
J: TRBJ2-1
length: 15
CDR3: CASSYSAESYNEQFF
DNA: TGTGCCAGCAGTTACTCGGCAGAATCCTACAATGAGCAGTTCTTC

size: once
D: .
V: TRBV6-2/TRBV6-3
J: TRBJ2-1
length: 14
CDR3: CASSLTSGSNEQFF
DNA: TGTGCCAGCAGCCTTACCTCGGGGTCCAATGAGCAGTTCTTC

size: once
D: .
V: TRBV3-1/TRBV3-2
J: TRBJ2-2
length: 14
CDR3: CASSQDWATGELFF
DNA: TGTGCCAGCAGCCAAGATTGGGCGACCGGGGAGCTGTTTTTT

size: .
D: .
V: TRBV29-1
J: TRBJ1-4
length: 13
CDR3: CSMQRRDNEKLFF
DNA: TGCAGCATGCAGCGGAGGGATAATGAAAAACTGTTTTTT

size: .
D: TRBD1
V: TRBV27
J: TRBJ2-2
length: 14
CDR3: CASSNRQGSGELFF
DNA: TGTGCCAGCAGTAACCGACAGGGGTCCGGGGAGCTGTTTTTT

size: .
D: TRBD1
V: TRBV19
J: TRBJ1-1
length: 13
CDR3: CASSPGTVVEAFF
DNA: TGTGCCAGTAGCCCAGGGACAGTAGTTGAAGCTTTCTTT

size: .
D: TRBD2
V: TRBV5-1
J: TRBJ2-1
length: 17
CDR3: CASSLALGLAGDNEQFF
DNA: TGCGCCAGCAGCTTGGCGCTGGGACTAGCGGGAGACAATGAGCAGTTCTTC